This is a list of T cell receptor beta chains from one sample in a study of T cells after yellow fever vaccination. TCRdb reprocessed the 5' RACE reads via MiXCR and lists one record per CDR3 protein. The sample has fewer than 650,000 distinct CDR3 sequences; 21% are singletons. This specimen consisted of PBMCs, obtained 21 days after the first yellow fever vaccination. These receptors were collected from a man between 18 and 35 years old who received the YFV17D yellow fever vaccine. Each CDR3 is given with its conserved first and last residue. D genes are given only for firm matches. Part of the rows lack a size; the others show once, few, many or a class for expanded clones.

TRBJ2-1 TRBV6-2/TRBV6-3 NA NA TGTGCCAGCAGTAATCTGAACAATGAGCAGTTCTTC CASSNLNNEQFF
TRBJ2-7 TRBV19 NA NA TGTGCCAGTAGAAAGGGACCCGGCTCCTACGAGCAGTACTTC CASRKGPGSYEQYF
TRBJ1-4 TRBV7-9 TRBD1 many TGTGCCAGCAGCCTGGACAGGGGGCGTGAAAAACTGTTTTTT CASSLDRGREKLFF
TRBJ2-3 TRBV7-3 TRBD2 few TGTGCCAGCAGCTTAGGGACTAGCGGGGGGACAGATACGCAGTATTTT CASSLGTSGGTDTQYF
TRBJ2-3 TRBV5-1 TRBD1 few TGCGCCAGCAGCTTAATCGACAGGGCCGATACGCAGTATTTT CASSLIDRADTQYF
TRBJ1-5 TRBV4-1 TRBD1 NA TGCGCCAGCAGCCAAGGAGGGTTCCGGGACAGGGTACAGCCCCAGCATTTT CASSQGGFRDRVQPQHF
TRBJ1-1 TRBV29-1 NA NA TGCAGCGTTGGGGGAGGGAATGACGCTTTCTTT CSVGGGNDAFF
TRBJ1-1 TRBV6-2/TRBV6-3 TRBD1 NA TGTGCCAGCAGTCACAGTGACCAGGGGGAGGGCACTGAAGCTTTCTTT CASSHSDQGEGTEAFF
TRBJ1-6 TRBV5-1 TRBD1 NA TGCGCCAGCAGCTTGGCCTCCGGGACAGGGGATTCACCCCTCCACTTT CASSLASGTGDSPLHF
TRBJ2-1 TRBV20-1 NA few TGCAGTGCTAGAATAGGACATGAGCAGTTCTTC CSARIGHEQFF
TRBJ1-4 TRBV28 NA few TGTGCCAGCAGTTTTGTGGGCAAGAATGAAAAACTGTTTTTT CASSFVGKNEKLFF
TRBJ2-1 TRBV19 NA NA TGTGCCAGTAGTATAGGTGCGGGGGCCGACAATGAGCAGTTCTTC CASSIGAGADNEQFF
TRBJ2-5 TRBV9 NA NA TGTGCCAGCAGCGTAGGATCTACGATACAAGAGACCCAGTACTTC CASSVGSTIQETQYF
TRBJ2-5 TRBV27 NA NA TGTGCCAGCAGTTTATTTCAGGGCCAGACCCAGTACTTC CASSLFQGQTQYF
TRBJ2-7 TRBV6-2/TRBV6-3 TRBD1 many TGTGCCAGCAGTTACCCGGGACAGGGGTACTCAACCTACGAGCAGTACTTC CASSYPGQGYSTYEQYF